The 28 T cell receptor beta chains presented below share a single source sample, sequenced in a study of T cell responses to AZD1222 COVID-19 vaccine. Sequencing used immunoSEQ multiplex PCR; TCRdb keeps in-frame clones, though not all of them. Here the sample spans 130,000 to 150,000 clones, approximately 90% being singletons. The material was peripheral blood, obtained on day 0 of AZD1222 vaccination. These receptors were collected from an adult in good health.

The chain is built from TRBV20-1 and TRBJ1-1, with no clear D. CDR1 and CDR2 from the germline V gene are DFQATT and SNEGSKA (reference sequence). The CDR3 has 11 residues. Trimming took 3 bases from V and 5 from J, leaving 7 bases between them. The chain's CDR3 is CSASEGTEAFF. The CDR3 DNA is TGCAGTGCTAGTGAAGGGACTGAAGCTTTCTTT.

The chain uses TRBV11-3 and TRBJ2-1; 9 positions agree with TRBD1. The J segment lost 9 bases and the V segment lost 5 bases, leaving 8 bases of the junction unmatched. Germline CDR1 is SGHNT and CDR2 is YENEEA. This CDR3 has 14 residues. The CDR3 nucleotides read TGTGCCAGCAGCCTACGGTGGACAGGGGCTGAGCAGTTCTTC. It codes for CASSLRWTGAEQFF.

The chain has TRBV27 and TRBJ1-4; 7 positions agree with TRBD1. V shed 5 bases and J 10 bases; nucleotides not matched to a gene: 7. The V gene's germline CDR1 is MNHEY and CDR2 SMNVEV (reference sequence). This CDR3 has 13 residues. As DNA, the CDR3 is TGTGCCAGCAGTGTGACAGGGACCCTAAAACTGTTTTTT. Residues: CASSVTGTLKLFF.

V and J are TRBV7-9 and TRBJ2-7; D is ambiguous. CDR3 length: 13 residues. Germline-derived CDR1 and CDR2 are SEHNR and FQNEAQ (reference sequence). V was cut by 1 base and J by 2 bases, with 6 bases left in between. The CDR3 reads CASSLVSPYEQYF. The CDR3 DNA reads as TGTGCCAGCAGCTTAGTTAGCCCCTACGAGCAGTACTTC.

The CDR3 spells CASSILDSGYTF. CDR3 nucleotides: TGTGCCAGTAGTATCTTAGACAGTGGCTACACCTTC. The chain uses TRBV19 and TRBJ1-2; perhaps TRBD1 as D (5 bases). Germline CDR1 LNHDA, CDR2 SQIVND (reference sequence). This CDR3 region has 12 residues. With 3 bases removed from V and 7 bases from J, the gap between germline ends came to 9 bases.

The genes are TRBV6-2 or TRBV6-3 and TRBJ1-2; 9 bases line up with TRBD1. This CDR3 is built from 17 residues. J gave up 2 bases and V 4 bases, and 11 bases lay outside the gene matches. Germline loops: CDR1 MNHEY, CDR2 SVGEGT. CDR3 sequence reads: CASSSRLQGAENYGYTF. In DNA, the CDR3 is TGTGCCAGCAGTTCTCGTTTACAGGGGGCGGAGAACTATGGCTACACCTTC.

CDR3 residues: CASSQTIGTTPHGYTF. For the CDR3, the DNA is TGCGCCAGCAGTCAAACCATCGGGACAACCCCGCATGGCTACACCTTC. The chain combines TRBV23-1 with TRBJ1-2, with D tentatively TRBD1 (6 bases). Being an ORF, TRBV23-1 has a function that is uncertain. The CDR3 loop spans 16 amino acids. Deletions cut 2 bases from V and 6 bases from J, with 19 bases between.

The chain joins TRBV3-1 (or the pseudogene TRBV3-2) to TRBJ1-4; D uncertain. Trimming cost V 0 bases and J 10 bases, with 9 bases left between them. Germline values: CDR1 LGHDT, CDR2 YNNKEL (reference sequence). CDR3 length: 13 residues. The CDR3 sequence: CASSQETQGKLFF. Written as DNA, the CDR3 is TGTGCCAGCAGCCAAGAAACCCAAGGAAAACTGTTTTTT.

The chain couples TRBV5-1 to TRBJ2-1; D unclear. Per germline, CDR1 SGHRS and CDR2 YFSETQ. Trimming took 0 bases from V and 3 from J, leaving 1 base between them. The CDR3 has 12 residues. The CDR3 loop reads CASSLDYNEQFF. CDR3 sequence (DNA): TGCGCCAGCAGCTTGGACTACAATGAGCAGTTCTTC.

The rearrangement uses TRBV18 and TRBJ1-5; D remains ambiguous. The V gene's germline CDR1 is KGHSH and CDR2 LQKENI. The CDR3 has 14 amino acids. Trimming stripped 2 bases from V and 5 bases from J, with 10 bases between. The CDR3 loop is CASSPGSQDQPQHF. Written as DNA, the CDR3 is TGTGCCAGCTCACCAGGCAGCCAGGATCAGCCCCAGCATTTT.

The chain combines TRBV5-1 with TRBJ1-1; perhaps TRBD1 as D (5 bases). V lost 3 bases, J lost 10 bases, and 19 bases lay in between. Germline CDR1 SGHRS, CDR2 YFSETQ. This CDR3 has 14 residues. CDR3 loop: CASSSTDRGDGAFF. DNA of the CDR3: TGCGCCAGCAGCTCGACCGACAGAGGGGATGGAGCTTTCTTT.

V usage is TRBV28 and J usage is TRBJ1-2; TRBD1 agrees at 12 bases. The germline V gene has CDR1 MDHEN and CDR2 SYDVKM. V shed 4 bases, J shed 6 bases, and the junction held 3 bases outside the gene matches. This CDR3 has 14 residues. CDR3 nucleotide sequence: TGTGCCAGCAGTTGGGACAGGGGGCCTGATGGCTACACCTTC. It specifies CASSWDRGPDGYTF.

V and J are TRBV18 and TRBJ2-7; 9 positions match TRBD2. This CDR3 comprises 15 residues. CDR1 is KGHSH, CDR2 LQKENI, per germline. V lost 2 bases and J lost 4; bases outside the gene matches: 6. The CDR3 DNA reads TGTGCCAGCTCACCAGGCAGCGGGAGGATATACGAGCAGTACTTC. It yields the protein CASSPGSGRIYEQYF. Using reference TRBV18 and TRBJ2-7 for the parts outside the CDR3, the full variable domain is NAGVMQNPRHLVRRRGQEARLRCSPMKGHSHVYWYRQLPEEGLKFMVYLQKENIIDESGMPKERFSAEFPKEGPSILRIQQVVRGDSAAYFCASSPGSGRIYEQYFGPGTRLTVT.

In DNA form, the CDR3 reads TGCAGCGTTGGAAGTCAGCCCCAGCATTTT. It translates to CSVGSQPQHF. This chain links TRBV29-1 with TRBJ1-5; D not certain. Germline values: CDR1 SQVTM, CDR2 ANQGSEA. Trimming stripped 4 bases from V and 6 bases from J, with 4 bases between. CDR3 length: 10 amino acids.

This chain connects TRBV19 to TRBJ2-2, with 11 bases matching TRBD2. The germline gives CDR1 LNHDA, CDR2 SQIVND (reference sequence). Losses at the gene ends were 5 bases for V and 2 bases for J; bases not matched to a gene: 4. The CDR3 runs 16 residues. The CDR3 here is CASSPSGGYNTGELFF. In DNA form, the CDR3 reads TGTGCCAGTAGTCCTAGCGGGGGGTACAACACCGGGGAGCTGTTTTTT.

This chain joins TRBV6-2 or TRBV6-3 and TRBJ1-1; D call uncertain. Looked up from germline, CDR1 is MNHEY and CDR2 is SVGEGT. The V gene lost 6 bases and the J gene lost 2 bases, with 22 bases spanning the gap. The CDR3 is made up of 17 amino acids. The CDR3 DNA sequence: TGTGCCAGCAGCCCTCCCCCCGGCCCGCGGGGAAACACTGAAGCTTTCTTT. This gives the protein CASSPPPGPRGNTEAFF.

The chain recombines TRBV6-5 with TRBJ1-1; no clear D. This CDR3 region has 14 residues. The ends were cut back, 7 bases at V and 4 bases at J, with 16 bases in the middle. Germline V gene lookup returns CDR1 MNHEY and CDR2 SVGAGI. The CDR3 sequence: CASTGRGEVTEAFF. The CDR3 bases are TGTGCCAGCACAGGACGGGGAGAGGTCACTGAAGCTTTCTTT.

This chain uses TRBV9 with TRBJ1-6, with a tentative D call TRBD1 (5 bases). Trimming pared 4 bases from V and 0 bases from J, leaving 11 bases between. There are 16 residues in the CDR3. The germline CDR1 and CDR2 sequences are SGDLS and YYNGEE. The DNA for the CDR3 is TGTGCCAGCAGCTCCCTCAGGGACTCCTATAATTCACCCCTCCACTTT. It yields the protein CASSSLRDSYNSPLHF. Full variable domain (rest looked up from reference TRBV9 and TRBJ1-6): DSGVTQTPKHLITATGQRVTLRCSPRSGDLSVYWYQQSLDQGLQFLIQYYNGEERAKGNILERFSAQQFPDLHSELNLSSLELGDSALYFCASSSLRDSYNSPLHFGNGTRLTVT.

The chain couples TRBV7-9 to TRBJ2-1, with TRBD2 matching over 10 bases. Germline V gene data show CDR1 as SEHNR and CDR2 as FQNEAQ (reference sequence). The CDR3 has 14 amino acids. The ends lost 7 bases at V and 10 bases at J; junction bases unmatched: 10. The CDR3 DNA is TGTGCCAGCAAGGAGGTAATGGGACTAGCGGAGCAGTTCTTC. The encoded protein is CASKEVMGLAEQFF.

The CDR3 sequence: CASSQTNGREETQYF. CDR3 coding DNA: TGTGCCAGCAGCCAGACTAACGGGAGGGAAGAGACCCAGTACTTC. The rearrangement joins TRBV11-2 to TRBJ2-5; TRBD2 matches at 8 bases. V gave up 5 bases and J gave up 3 bases; unmatched junction bases: 8. Germline CDR1 reads SGHAT; CDR2 reads FQNNGV. This CDR3 region has 15 residues.

The chain uses TRBV18 and TRBJ2-7; possible D gene TRBD2, 5 bases. The CDR3 runs to 15 residues. Germline V gene data show CDR1 as KGHSH and CDR2 as LQKENI. The V and J ends lost 3 bases and 3 bases respectively, with 15 bases between them. CDR3 in amino acids: CASSPEVQTNYEQYF. The CDR3 DNA reads TGTGCCAGCTCACCGGAGGTTCAGACTAACTACGAGCAGTACTTC. The full variable domain, with the rest looked up from reference TRBV18 and TRBJ2-7, is NAGVMQNPRHLVRRRGQEARLRCSPMKGHSHVYWYRQLPEEGLKFMVYLQKENIIDESGMPKERFSAEFPKEGPSILRIQQVVRGDSAAYFCASSPEVQTNYEQYFGPGTRLTVT.

CDR3 loop: CASSLWNSETQYF. As DNA, the CDR3 is TGTGCCAGCAGTTTGTGGAACTCGGAGACCCAGTACTTC. The V and J genes are TRBV12-3 or TRBV12-4 and TRBJ2-5; D not resolved. Trimming took off 3 bases at V and 5 bases at J, with 10 bases between the two ends. This CDR3 is 13 amino acids long.

As DNA, the CDR3 is TGTGCCAGCAGCCCCCGAAGTAGGGTCCTCTACGGCTCCTATAATTCACCCCTCCACTTT. Translated: CASSPRSRVLYGSYNSPLHF. The chain combines TRBV27 with TRBJ1-6; D not certain. The CDR3 totals 20 residues. V lost 6 bases and J lost 0, with 24 bases in between. Germline CDR1 MNHEY, CDR2 SMNVEV (reference sequence).

This clone was observed a single time. This chain joins TRBV15 and TRBJ1-1; D may be TRBD1 (6 bases). The ends were cut back, 1 base at V and 8 bases at J, with 17 bases in the middle. The CDR3 loop spans 15 amino acids. Germline lookup yields CDR1 LNHNV and CDR2 YYDKDF (reference sequence). In DNA form, the CDR3 reads TGTGCCACCAGCAGAGGGGCAGGGGCCACGTCAGAAGCTTTCTTT. This codes for CATSRGAGATSEAFF.

The J gene is TRBJ2-5, the V gene TRBV3-1 (or the pseudogene TRBV3-2); 11 bases line up with TRBD2. The J segment lost 4 bases and the V segment lost 4 bases, leaving 8 bases of the junction unmatched. CDR1 is LGHDT and CDR2 is YNNKEL in the germline V gene (reference sequence). The CDR3 spans 16 residues. The CDR3 region is CASSRLAGGPRETQYF. The CDR3 DNA reads as TGTGCCAGCAGCCGATTAGCGGGGGGGCCGCGAGAGACCCAGTACTTC.

This chain links TRBV29-1 with TRBJ1-3; D is unresolved. Germline assignment: CDR1 SQVTM and CDR2 ANQGSEA. The CDR3 runs to 15 residues. Trimming took off 6 bases at V and 1 base at J, with 16 bases between the two ends. The CDR3 DNA reads TGCAGCGTAGGACCCCGGGAAGGATCTGGAAACACCATATATTTT. It codes for CSVGPREGSGNTIYF.

This chain connects TRBV5-1 to TRBJ1-4, with TRBD1 matching 10 bases. Germline CDR1 SGHRS, CDR2 YFSETQ. This CDR3 comprises 15 residues. With V trimmed by 3 bases and J by 9 bases, 8 bases remained unmatched. CDR3 loop: CASSSTGTGEKKLFF. In DNA, the CDR3 is TGCGCCAGCAGCTCGACCGGGACAGGGGAGAAAAAACTGTTTTTT. Based on the CDR3 plus reference TRBV5-1 and TRBJ1-4, the full variable domain is KAGVTQTPRYLIKTRGQQVTLSCSPISGHRSVSWYQQTPGQGLQFLFEYFSETQRNKGNFPGRFSGRQFSNSRSEMNVSTLELGDSALYLCASSSTGTGEKKLFFGSGTQLSVL.

J is TRBJ2-2 and V is TRBV5-6; D call uncertain. The V and J ends lost 0 bases and 7 bases respectively, with 13 bases between them. This CDR3 comprises 15 residues. Germline CDR1 is SGHDT and CDR2 is YYEEEE. As DNA, the CDR3 is TGTGCCAGCAGCTTGGTCGGCAGGTTCGGCGGGGAGCTGTTTTTT. Its protein product is CASSLVGRFGGELFF.